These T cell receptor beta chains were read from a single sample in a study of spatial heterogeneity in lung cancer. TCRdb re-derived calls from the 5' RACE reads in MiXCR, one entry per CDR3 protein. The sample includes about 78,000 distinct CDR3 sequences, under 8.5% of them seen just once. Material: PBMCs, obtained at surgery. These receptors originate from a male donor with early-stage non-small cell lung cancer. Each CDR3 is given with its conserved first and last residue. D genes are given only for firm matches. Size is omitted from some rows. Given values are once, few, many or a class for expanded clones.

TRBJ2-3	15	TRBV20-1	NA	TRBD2	CSARSSGGFTDTQYF	TGCAGTGCTAGGAGTAGCGGGGGATTCACAGATACGCAGTATTTT
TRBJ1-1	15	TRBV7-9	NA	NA	CASSLARSRGTEAFF	TGTGCCAGCAGCTTAGCGCGCAGCAGGGGCACTGAAGCTTTCTTT
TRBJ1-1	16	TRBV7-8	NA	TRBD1	CASSLAARGVATEAFF	TGTGCCAGCAGCTTAGCCGCCAGGGGGGTAGCTACTGAAGCTTTCTTT
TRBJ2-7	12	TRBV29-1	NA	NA	CSVRDTSYEQYF	TGCAGCGTCCGGGACACCTCCTACGAGCAGTACTTC
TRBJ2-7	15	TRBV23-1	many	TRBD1	CASSQGDRGKHEQYF	TGCGCCAGCAGTCAGGGGGACAGGGGGAAGCACGAGCAGTACTTC
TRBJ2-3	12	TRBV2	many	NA	CASKRDADTQYF	TGTGCCAGCAAGAGGGATGCAGATACGCAGTATTTT
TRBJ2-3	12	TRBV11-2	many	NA	CASSPPTDTQYF	TGTGCCAGCAGCCCCCCCACAGATACGCAGTATTTT
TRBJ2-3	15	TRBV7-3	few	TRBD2	CASSPQAGTVDTQYF	TGTGCCAGCAGCCCCCAAGCGGGAACCGTGGATACGCAGTATTTT
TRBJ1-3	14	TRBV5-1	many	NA	CASSLERGSHTIYF	TGCGCCAGCAGCTTGGAGCGCGGGAGCCACACCATATATTTT
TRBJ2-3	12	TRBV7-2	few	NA	CASSSPADTQYF	TGTGCCAGCAGCTCGCCCGCAGATACGCAGTATTTT
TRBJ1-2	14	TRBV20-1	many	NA	CSALRQESIDGYTF	TGCAGTGCATTAAGACAGGAGAGTATCGATGGCTACACCTTC
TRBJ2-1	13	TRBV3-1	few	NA	CASSHGIDNEQFF	TGTGCCAGCAGCCACGGGATCGACAATGAGCAGTTCTTC
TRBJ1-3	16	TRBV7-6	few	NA	CASSEQAGSSGNTIYF	TGTGCCAGCAGCGAACAGGCGGGGAGCTCTGGAAACACCATATATTTT
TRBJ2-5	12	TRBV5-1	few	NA	CASSPHQETQYF	TGCGCCAGCAGCCCCCACCAAGAGACCCAGTACTTC
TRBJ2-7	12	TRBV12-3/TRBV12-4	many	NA	CASGGRGYEQYF	TGTGCCAGCGGCGGCAGGGGTTACGAGCAGTACTTC
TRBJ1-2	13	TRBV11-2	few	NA	CASSLARSYGYTF	TGTGCCAGCAGCTTAGCTCGGTCCTATGGCTACACCTTC
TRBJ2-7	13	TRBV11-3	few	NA	CASSPRGMDEQYF	TGTGCCAGCAGCCCCCGCGGGATGGACGAGCAGTACTTC
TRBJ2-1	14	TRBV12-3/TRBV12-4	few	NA	CASSLRGLSNEQFF	TGTGCCAGCAGCCTCCGTGGGCTGAGCAATGAGCAGTTCTTC
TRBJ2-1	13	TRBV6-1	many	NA	CASSVVGDNEQFF	TGTGCCAGCAGTGTCGTAGGAGACAATGAGCAGTTCTTC
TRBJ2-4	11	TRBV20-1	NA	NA	CSAPRGNIQYF	TGCAGTGCTCCCCGAGGGAACATTCAGTACTTC
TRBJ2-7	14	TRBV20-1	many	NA	CSARDTRQAYEQYF	TGCAGTGCTAGAGATACGAGACAGGCCTACGAGCAGTACTTC
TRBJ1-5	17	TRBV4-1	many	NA	CASSQDAPQGSAQPQHF	TGCGCCAGCAGCCAAGATGCACCACAGGGATCGGCTCAGCCCCAGCATTTT
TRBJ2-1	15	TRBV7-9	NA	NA	CASSLLGRELNEQFF	TGTGCCAGCAGCTTACTCGGGAGAGAGCTCAATGAGCAGTTCTTC
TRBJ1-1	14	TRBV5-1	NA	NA	CASSLEQPNTEAFF	TGCGCCAGCAGCTTGGAACAGCCGAACACTGAAGCTTTCTTT
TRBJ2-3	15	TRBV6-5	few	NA	CASRLQGADTDTQYF	TGTGCCAGCAGATTACAGGGTGCTGACACAGATACGCAGTATTTT
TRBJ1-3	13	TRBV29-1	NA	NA	CSVEIGSGNTIYF	TGCAGCGTTGAAATAGGGTCTGGAAACACCATATATTTT
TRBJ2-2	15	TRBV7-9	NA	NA	CASSFSGENTGELFF	TGTGCCAGCAGCTTCTCAGGGGAGAACACCGGGGAGCTGTTTTTT
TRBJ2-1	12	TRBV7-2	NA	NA	CASSQASVEQFF	TGTGCCAGCAGCCAGGCTAGCGTCGAGCAGTTCTTC
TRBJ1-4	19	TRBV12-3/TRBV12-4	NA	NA	CASSLKDPWGFATNEKLFF	TGTGCCAGCAGTTTAAAGGATCCCTGGGGCTTTGCAACTAATGAAAAACTGTTTTTT
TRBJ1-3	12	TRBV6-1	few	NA	CASRQAGNTIYF	TGTGCCAGCCGACAGGCAGGAAACACCATATATTTT
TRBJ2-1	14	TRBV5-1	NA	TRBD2	CASRLANTYNEQFF	TGCGCCAGCCGACTAGCGAACACCTACAATGAGCAGTTCTTC
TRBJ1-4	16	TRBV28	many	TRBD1	CAIQQQGALINEKLFF	TGTGCCATCCAACAACAGGGGGCGCTTATTAATGAAAAACTGTTTTTT
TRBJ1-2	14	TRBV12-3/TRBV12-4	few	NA	CASSLNPRVYGYTF	TGTGCCAGCAGCTTGAACCCGAGGGTCTATGGCTACACCTTC
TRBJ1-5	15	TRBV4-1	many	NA	CASSPLGGGNQPQHF	TGCGCCAGCAGCCCCCTGGGGGGGGGCAATCAGCCCCAGCATTTT
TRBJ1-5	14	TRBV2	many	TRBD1	CASSARTGRQPQHF	TGTGCCAGCAGTGCACGGACAGGGCGACAGCCCCAGCATTTT
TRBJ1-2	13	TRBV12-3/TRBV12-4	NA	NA	CASSYKLFGGYTF	TGTGCCAGCAGTTATAAGTTATTTGGGGGCTACACCTTC
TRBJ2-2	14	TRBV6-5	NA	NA	CASRSQMNTGELFF	TGTGCCAGCAGGTCTCAGATGAACACCGGGGAGCTGTTTTTT
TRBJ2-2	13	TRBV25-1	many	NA	CASSPGNTGELFF	TGTGCCAGCAGTCCAGGGAACACCGGGGAGCTGTTTTTT
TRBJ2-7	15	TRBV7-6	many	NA	CASSPTSPPPYEQYF	TGTGCCAGCAGCCCTACTAGCCCTCCACCCTACGAGCAGTACTTC
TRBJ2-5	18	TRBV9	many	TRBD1	CASSVSILGQGGQETQYF	TGTGCCAGCAGCGTATCAATCCTGGGACAGGGGGGCCAAGAGACCCAGTACTTC
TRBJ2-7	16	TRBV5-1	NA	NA	CASSFSEGTLTYEQYF	TGCGCCAGCAGCTTTTCCGAAGGGACATTGACCTACGAGCAGTACTTC
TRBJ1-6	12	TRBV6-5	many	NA	CARLPGNSPLHF	TGTGCCAGGTTACCGGGGAATTCACCCCTCCACTTT
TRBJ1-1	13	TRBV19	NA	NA	CASSGGMNTEAFF	TGTGCCAGTTCGGGCGGAATGAACACTGAAGCTTTCTTT
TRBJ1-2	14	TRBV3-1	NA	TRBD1	CASSQLGQVYGYTF	TGTGCCAGCAGCCAACTGGGACAGGTCTATGGCTACACCTTC
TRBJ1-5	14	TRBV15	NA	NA	CATNTDTNNQPQHF	TGTGCCACCAATACGGACACAAACAATCAGCCCCAGCATTTT
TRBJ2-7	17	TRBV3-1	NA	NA	CASSQYLPSAGSYEQYF	TGTGCCAGCAGCCAATACTTGCCTAGCGCTGGCTCCTACGAGCAGTACTTC
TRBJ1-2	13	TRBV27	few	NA	CASSIYRGEGYTF	TGTGCCAGCAGTATCTACCGGGGTGAAGGCTACACCTTC